Reported below is one TCR beta chain. What it binds is unknown. The record originates from a study of T cells in Graves' hyperthyroidism and ophthalmopathy. Whole-study context: Peripheral blood sampling occurred at initial diagnosis, before any treatment.

V dropped 3 bases and J dropped 0 bases, with 9 bases sitting between them. CDR3 size: 15 residues. Looked up from germline, CDR1 is ENHRY and CDR2 is SYGVKD. Amplification of TCR beta CDR3 regions used RNA as the template. When the TCR CDR3 underwent first-round RT-PCR, the HTBI primer set was used. From the multiplex PCR reads, TCRdb called clonotypes with MiXCR, one entry per CDR3 protein. The sample has roughly 380,000 distinct CDR3 sequences, approximately 15% seen once. Study-wide results and caveats: Most thyroid clonotypes with frequency above 0.001 were detected in blood.

The sequence came from a woman aged 55-69 years with Graves' hyperthyroidism. The chain uses TRBV10-3 and TRBJ1-3; D unclear. Source material: blood. The CDR3 bases are TGTGCCATCAGTGATAATAGGTTCTCTGGAAACACCATATATTTT. It translates to CAISDNRFSGNTIYF.